Below are 30 T cell receptor beta chains sequenced from a single sample in a study of chemoradiotherapy in HPV16-positive cancers. Only in-frame clones appear in the TCRdb table, and some are missing; sequencing was by immunoSEQ multiplex PCR. The sample contains some 30,000 clones, approximately 84% of which appear only once. The source material was blood, sampled from a patient who underwent chemoradiotherapy. The source of these receptors is a human donor with HPV-associated anogenital cancer.

Only a few counts were recorded for this clone. The chain is built from TRBV2 and TRBJ1-5; D gene ambiguous. V gave up 8 bases and J gave up 0 bases, with 5 bases separating them. The CDR3 consists of 12 residues. Germline V CDR1 and CDR2: SNHLY, FYNNEI. CDR3 bases: TGTGCCAGCGGGGATAGCAATCAGCCCCAGCATTTT. Translated, it gives CASGDSNQPQHF.

The chain joins TRBV6-1 to TRBJ1-4; D possibly corresponds to TRBD1 (5 bases). Germline CDR1 MNHNS, CDR2 SASEGT. Trimming left V 7 bases short and J 8 bases short, with 20 bases between. The CDR3 is 15 amino acids. The CDR3 reads CASKGSGPAGEKLFF. The CDR3, as DNA: TGTGCCAGCAAGGGGAGTGGGCCTGCTGGAGAAAAACTGTTTTTT.

V is TRBV18 and J is TRBJ2-6; a weak D match, TRBD2 (6 bases). CDR1 and CDR2 from the germline V gene are KGHSH and LQKENI. This CDR3 spans 17 amino acids. V dropped 1 base and J dropped 2 bases, with 12 bases sitting between them. The CDR3 DNA sequence: TGTGCCAGCTCACCACGGCAGGGAGGAACTGGGGCCAACGTCCTGACTTTC. Protein product: CASSPRQGGTGANVLTF.

This sequence joins TRBV30 and TRBJ1-1; 7 bases agree with TRBD1. The CDR3 contains 11 residues. V dropped 5 bases and J dropped 7; count of bases not matched to a gene: 4. Germline assignment: CDR1 GTSNPN and CDR2 SVGIG (reference sequence). The CDR3 DNA reads as TGTGCCTGGGGGGGACAGTTTGAAGCTTTCTTT. Amino acids: CAWGGQFEAFF.

This clone is a singleton in its sample. The CDR3 region has the DNA TGCGCCAGCAGCTTACAAGTAACGAACACTGAAGCTTTCTTT. Protein: CASSLQVTNTEAFF. The chain recombines TRBV5-1 with TRBJ1-1; D is ambiguous. Looked up from germline, CDR1 is SGHRS and CDR2 is YFSETQ. This CDR3 spans 14 amino acids. V was pared by 2 bases and J by 1 base, with 9 bases between.

The V call is TRBV19, the J call TRBJ1-3; D call uncertain. CDR1 is LNHDA, CDR2 SQIVND, per germline (reference sequence). The CDR3 length is 13 residues. V was trimmed by 5 bases and J by 9 bases, leaving 14 bases between them. CDR3 sequence: CASSFKGSSTIYF. The CDR3 DNA follows: TGTGCCAGTAGTTTTAAGGGCTCGAGCACCATATATTTT.

The rearrangement joins TRBV11-2 to TRBJ1-1; 9 nucleotides line up with TRBD1. CDR1 and CDR2 (germline): SGHAT, FQNNGV. The CDR3 contains 14 residues. V gave up 5 bases and J gave up 6 bases; unmatched junction bases: 7. The CDR3 region has the DNA TGTGCCAGCAGCCACAGGGGGCTGTCTTCTGAAGCTTTCTTT. It is translated as CASSHRGLSSEAFF.

The count of this clone is one. The chain recombines TRBV27 with TRBJ2-2; D is perhaps TRBD2 (6 bases). Between the trimmed V and J ends, which lost 4 bases and 2 bases, there was a span of 17 bases. Per germline, CDR1 MNHEY and CDR2 SMNVEV (reference sequence). The CDR3 spans 17 residues. CDR3: CASSSLGAGYNTGELFF. CDR3 nucleotides: TGTGCCAGCAGTTCTCTGGGCGCGGGGTATAACACCGGGGAGCTGTTTTTT.

The rearrangement joins TRBV5-5 to TRBJ2-3; D gene unclear. Deletions cut 6 bases from V and 3 bases from J, with 5 bases between. The CDR3 is made up of 11 amino acids. From germline, CDR1 is SGHKS and CDR2 YYEKEE (reference sequence). The CDR3 is CASTNTDTQYF. CDR3 bases: TGTGCCAGCACCAATACAGATACGCAGTATTTT.

The chain recombines TRBV5-5 with TRBJ1-3; tentatively, D is TRBD1 (6 bases). In germline, CDR1 is SGHKS, CDR2 YYEKEE (reference sequence). V was shortened by 4 bases and J by 4 bases, with 15 bases between the two germline ends. CDR3 length: 15 amino acids. This CDR3 reads CASSRQGMEGNTIYF. CDR3 sequence (DNA): TGTGCCAGCAGCCGTCAGGGGATGGAGGGAAACACCATATATTTT.

The chain uses TRBV4-2 and TRBJ1-1; 8 bases map to TRBD1. The CDR3 loop spans 15 amino acids. CDR1 and CDR2 from the germline V gene are LGHNA and YNFKEQ. Losses at the gene ends were 1 base for V and 4 bases for J; bases not matched to a gene: 5. Here the CDR3 DNA reads TGTGCCAGCAGCCAAGCAGGGGGCGCGGGCACTGAAGCTTTCTTT. Protein product: CASSQAGGAGTEAFF.

The V and J genes are TRBV5-6 and TRBJ2-1; D possibly corresponds to TRBD2 (5 bases). This CDR3 spans 14 amino acids. Trimming left V 2 bases short and J 3 bases short, with 9 bases between. Germline loops: CDR1 SGHDT, CDR2 YYEEEE. The CDR3: CASSFDGLYNEQFF. CDR3 coding DNA: TGTGCCAGCAGCTTCGACGGACTCTACAATGAGCAGTTCTTC.

V and J are TRBV7-9 and TRBJ2-5; D is possibly TRBD2 (6 bases). The CDR3 contains 14 residues. Looked up from germline, CDR1 is SEHNR and CDR2 is FQNEAQ (reference sequence). Between the trimmed V and J ends, which lost 5 bases and 1 base, there was a span of 11 bases. This CDR3 reads CASSPAGIQETQYF. In DNA, the CDR3 is TGTGCCAGCAGCCCAGCGGGTATCCAAGAGACCCAGTACTTC.

J is TRBJ1-1 and V is TRBV7-9; perhaps TRBD1 as D (6 bases). Deletions cut 0 bases from V and 1 base from J, with 12 bases between. Germline lookup yields CDR1 SEHNR and CDR2 FQNEAQ (reference sequence). The CDR3 consists of 16 residues. CDR3 coding DNA: TGTGCCAGCAGCTTAGCGCGGGGGGGCCCGAACACTGAAGCTTTCTTT. Translating it yields CASSLARGGPNTEAFF. The full variable domain, with the rest looked up from reference TRBV7-9 and TRBJ1-1, is DTGVSQNPRHKITKRGQNVTFRCDPISEHNRLYWYRQTLGQGPEFLTYFQNEAQLEKSRLLSDRFSAERPKGSFSTLEIQRTEQGDSAMYLCASSLARGGPNTEAFFGQGTRLTVV.

The gene calls are TRBV13 and TRBJ1-6; perhaps TRBD1 as D (5 bases). V was clipped by 1 base and J by 7 bases, with 11 bases between them. The CDR3 contains 15 residues. The germline V gene has CDR1 PRHDT and CDR2 FYEKMQ (reference sequence). CDR3 sequence reads: CASSLAGQGNSPLHF. The DNA for the CDR3 is TGTGCCAGCAGCTTAGCCGGACAAGGGAATTCACCCCTCCACTTT.

This clone showed up just once. The chain's CDR3 is CASSLTPGGKIDTQYF. The DNA for the CDR3 is TGTGCCAGCAGCTTAACCCCGGGCGGAAAAATCGATACGCAGTATTTT. This chain uses TRBV7-8 with TRBJ2-3; D is unresolved. Germline CDR1 reads SGHVS; CDR2 reads FQNEAQ. The ends were cut back, 2 bases at V and 6 bases at J, with 18 bases in the middle. The CDR3 covers 16 residues. Using reference TRBV7-8 and TRBJ2-3 for the parts outside the CDR3, the full variable domain is GAGVSQSPRYKVAKRGQDVALRCDPISGHVSLFWYQQALGQGPEFLTYFQNEAQLDKSGLPSDRFFAERPEGSVSTLKIQRTQQEDSAVYLCASSLTPGGKIDTQYFGPGTRLTVL.

This clone appeared once. The chain recombines TRBV7-6 with TRBJ1-1; D gene uncertain. V was pared by 5 bases and J by 7 bases, with 11 bases between. Looked up from germline, CDR1 is SGHVS and CDR2 is FNYEAQ. CDR3 length equals 12 residues. The CDR3 spells CASSKDLGEAFF. The CDR3 coding sequence is TGTGCCAGCAGCAAAGACCTCGGTGAAGCTTTCTTT.

V and J are TRBV27 and TRBJ2-7; no reliable D call. The CDR3 is 14 amino acids. V dropped 8 bases and J dropped 0 bases, with 14 bases sitting between them. In germline, CDR1 is MNHEY, CDR2 SMNVEV (reference sequence). The CDR3 sequence is CASAPSSDSYEQYV. The CDR3, as DNA: TGTGCCAGCGCCCCCTCCAGCGACTCCTACGAGCAGTACGTC.

This clone was seen just once. The chain uses TRBV30 and TRBJ2-1; 13 nucleotides agree with TRBD2. There are 17 residues in the CDR3. Per germline, CDR1 GTSNPN and CDR2 SVGIG (reference sequence). V was pared by 3 bases and J by 8 bases, with 13 bases of the junction left unmatched. CDR3: CAWSRTGLAGVMDEQFF. The CDR3 nucleotides are TGTGCCTGGAGCCGGACAGGACTAGCGGGGGTGATGGATGAGCAGTTCTTC.

The V and J genes are TRBV27 and TRBJ1-1; D not resolved. This CDR3 spans 14 amino acids. V lost 6 bases to trimming and J lost 0 bases, with 11 bases between them. CDR1 and CDR2 (germline): MNHEY, SMNVEV (reference sequence). The CDR3 reads CASRLTALNTEAFF. As DNA, the CDR3 is TGTGCCAGCAGGCTTACAGCCTTGAACACTGAAGCTTTCTTT.

V usage is TRBV6-5 and J usage is TRBJ1-5; weak D call: TRBD1 (5 bases). Germline values: CDR1 MNHEY, CDR2 SVGAGI. The ends were cut back, 0 bases at V and 6 bases at J, with 9 bases in the middle. There are 14 residues in the CDR3. The CDR3 coding sequence is TGTGCCAGCAGTTACTCGACCGGGACTCAGCCCCAGCATTTT. Its protein product is CASSYSTGTQPQHF.

V usage is TRBV27 and J usage is TRBJ2-1; TRBD2 agrees at 10 bases. This CDR3 is 16 amino acids long. With V trimmed by 7 bases and J by 0 bases, 6 bases remained unmatched. In germline, CDR1 is MNHEY, CDR2 SMNVEV (reference sequence). The CDR3 spells CASTRAGGGSYNEQFF. The CDR3 DNA follows: TGTGCCAGCACCCGAGCGGGGGGGGGCTCCTACAATGAGCAGTTCTTC.

The CDR3 reads CASSYSGLAGNTGELFF. The CDR3 DNA follows: TGTGCCAGCAGCTACTCGGGACTAGCGGGGAACACCGGGGAGCTGTTTTTT. The V gene is TRBV7-9, the J gene TRBJ2-2; 12 bases match TRBD2. Germline CDR1 SEHNR, CDR2 FQNEAQ (reference sequence). The CDR3 consists of 17 residues. The ends lost 4 bases at V and 1 base at J; junction bases unmatched: 4.

The chain links TRBV9 to TRBJ1-1, with D perhaps TRBD1 (5 bases). Germline assignment: CDR1 SGDLS and CDR2 YYNGEE. Trimming took 4 bases from V and 1 from J, leaving 17 bases between them. The CDR3 loop spans 16 amino acids. The CDR3 is CASSPQAATANTEAFF. CDR3 sequence (DNA): TGTGCCAGCAGCCCCCAAGCGGCGACAGCGAACACTGAAGCTTTCTTT.

The rearrangement uses TRBV19 and TRBJ2-3, with 14 bases lining up with TRBD2. The CDR3 runs 15 residues. V was clipped by 3 bases and J by 6 bases; unmatched bases: 2. CDR1 is LNHDA, CDR2 SQIVND, per germline (reference sequence). Here the CDR3 DNA reads TGTGCCAGTAGTATGACTAGCGGGGGGGCGGATACGCAGTATTTT. Translating gives CASSMTSGGADTQYF.

The rearrangement links TRBV2 to TRBJ1-1; TRBD1 is a possible D gene (5 bases). This CDR3 region has 12 residues. Germline loops: CDR1 SNHLY, CDR2 FYNNEI. V gave up 7 bases and J gave up 1 base, with 7 bases separating them. CDR3 amino acids: CASTDRNTEAFF. CDR3 DNA: TGTGCCAGCACAGACAGGAACACTGAAGCTTTCTTT.

The V and J genes are TRBV5-1 and TRBJ1-2, with D perhaps TRBD1 (5 bases). V lost 0 bases and J lost 8, with 17 bases in between. This CDR3 is built from 15 residues. Germline lookup yields CDR1 SGHRS and CDR2 YFSETQ. CDR3 DNA: TGCGCCAGCAGCTTGGTTCAGGGCGTCCGAAAGGGCTACACCTTC. Protein sequence: CASSLVQGVRKGYTF. Combining the CDR3 with reference TRBV5-1 and TRBJ1-2 gives the whole variable domain KAGVTQTPRYLIKTRGQQVTLSCSPISGHRSVSWYQQTPGQGLQFLFEYFSETQRNKGNFPGRFSGRQFSNSRSEMNVSTLELGDSALYLCASSLVQGVRKGYTFGSGTRLTVV.

The J gene is TRBJ1-6, the V gene TRBV14; TRBD1 aligns across 9 bases. Germline CDR1 SGHDN, CDR2 FVKESK. J was trimmed by 6 bases and V by 3 bases; bases with no gene match: 6. The CDR3 is made up of 16 amino acids. The CDR3 loop reads CASSQLPGQGNSPLHF. The CDR3 DNA follows: TGTGCCAGCAGCCAGCTTCCGGGACAGGGTAATTCACCCCTCCACTTT.

This chain joins TRBV9 and TRBJ1-5; the D is unclear. This CDR3 comprises 13 residues. Germline assignment: CDR1 SGDLS and CDR2 YYNGEE. Deletions cut 4 bases from V and 3 bases from J, with 8 bases between. DNA of the CDR3: TGTGCCAGCAGCACCCGGAACAATCAGCCCCAGCATTTT. Its translation: CASSTRNNQPQHF.

The chain has TRBV11-2 and TRBJ2-3, with D perhaps matching TRBD1 or TRBD2 (6 bases each). Trimming took off 1 base at V and 11 bases at J, with 16 bases between the two ends. This CDR3 has 14 residues. Germline CDR1 is SGHAT and CDR2 is FQNNGV. CDR3: CASSLGGASRLQYF. The CDR3 nucleotides are TGTGCCAGCAGCTTAGGGGGGGCATCCCGTCTGCAGTATTTT.